This T cell receptor beta chain was retrieved from a study of read filtering for tumor transcriptome and immune sequencing. Study-level information: DNase treatment preceded whole-transcriptome library preparation.

This clonotype was detected many times. Its cognate antigen is unknown. CDR3 length: 13 amino acids. Germline V lookup: CDR1 SNHLY, CDR2 FYNNEI. V lost 6 bases, J lost 7 bases, and 12 bases lay in between. This library used roughly 430 ng RNA and molecular barcoded adaptors spanning alpha/delta and beta/gamma chains. TCRdb processed the reads anew with MiXCR; each CDR3 protein has one entry. The profile shows some 39,000 distinct CDR3 sequences, 14% of them singletons. Overall study results and limits: Approximately 87% of IR-seq clonotypes had a single read, yet these held approximately 3.5% of reads.

Sequences were obtained from a population of CD138-negative cells sorted from bone marrow. This sequence was found in a donor at least 40 years old with multiple myeloma. The chain has TRBV2 and TRBJ2-2; possibly TRBD1 for D (6 bases). CDR3 bases: TGTGCCAGCAGCGCACAGGGAATCGGGGAGCTGTTTTTT. Protein: CASSAQGIGELFF.